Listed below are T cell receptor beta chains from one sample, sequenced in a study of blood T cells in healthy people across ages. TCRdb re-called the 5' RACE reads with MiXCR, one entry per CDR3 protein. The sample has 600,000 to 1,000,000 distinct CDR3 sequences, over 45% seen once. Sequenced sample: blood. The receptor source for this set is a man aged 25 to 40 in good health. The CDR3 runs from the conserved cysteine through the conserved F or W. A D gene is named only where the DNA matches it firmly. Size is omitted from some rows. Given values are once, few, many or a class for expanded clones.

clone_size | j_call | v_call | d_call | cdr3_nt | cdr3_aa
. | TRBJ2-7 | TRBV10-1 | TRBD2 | TGCGCCAGCAGCCCCGGGAGGGTGGAAGACGAGCAGTACTTC | CASSPGRVEDEQYF
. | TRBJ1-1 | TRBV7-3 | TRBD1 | TGTGCCAGCCAACAGGGGTCTGGGAACACTGAAGCTTTCTTT | CASQQGSGNTEAFF
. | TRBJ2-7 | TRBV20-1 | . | TGCAGTGCTAGGGAAGAGGACAAAGACGCGGGTGAGCAGTACTTC | CSAREEDKDAGEQYF
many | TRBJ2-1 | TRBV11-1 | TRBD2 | TGTGCCAGCACCAGCGGGGGGGCCTACAATGAGCAGTTCTTC | CASTSGGAYNEQFF
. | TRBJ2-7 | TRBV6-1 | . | TGTGCCAGCAGCCGCTTCCCCCCCACGGTCGACACGAGCGAGCAGTACTTC | CASSRFPPTVDTSEQYF
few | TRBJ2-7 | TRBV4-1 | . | TGCGCCAGCAGCCAAGGACTGCAGAGGGGCTACGAGCAGTACTTC | CASSQGLQRGYEQYF
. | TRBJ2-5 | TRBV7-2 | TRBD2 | TGTGCCAGCAGTCATAGCGGGAACCCGTACCAAGAGACCCAGTACTTC | CASSHSGNPYQETQYF
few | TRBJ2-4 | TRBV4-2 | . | TGTGCCAGCAGCCAAGATTCGTTCAGGAGGGAGAACATTCAGTACTTC | CASSQDSFRRENIQYF
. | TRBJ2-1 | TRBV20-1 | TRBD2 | TGCAGTGCTAGAGCGGGAGGTTCCTACAATGAGCAGTTCTTC | CSARAGGSYNEQFF
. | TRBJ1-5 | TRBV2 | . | TGTGCCAGCAGCAACATAGGACGGCCCCAGCATTTT | CASSNIGRPQHF
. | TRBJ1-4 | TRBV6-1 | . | TGTGCCAGCAGCAGGGAGGGGGAAAAACTGTTTTTT | CASSREGEKLFF
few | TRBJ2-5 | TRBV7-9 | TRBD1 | TGTGCCAGCGACTTAGGGGACAGACAAGAGACCCAGTACTTC | CASDLGDRQETQYF
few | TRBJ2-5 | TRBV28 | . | TGTGCCAGCACCCAGGACCTAACAGAGACCCAGTACTTC | CASTQDLTETQYF
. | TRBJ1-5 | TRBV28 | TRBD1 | TGTGCCAGCTTTCGCGACCGGGACAGGGGGAGACAGCCCCAGCATTTT | CASFRDRDRGRQPQHF
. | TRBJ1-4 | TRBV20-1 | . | TGCAGTGCCCAGATCGCAGATTATAATGAAAAACTGTTTTTT | CSAQIADYNEKLFF
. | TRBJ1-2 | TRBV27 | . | TGTGCCAGCAGTTTAATAGGTTCTTCCGCTGGCTACACCTTC | CASSLIGSSAGYTF
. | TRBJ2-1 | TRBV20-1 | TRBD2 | TGCAGTGCTAGAGACCTCAGTGGAGTAGCGGGGGGGCAGTTCTTC | CSARDLSGVAGGQFF
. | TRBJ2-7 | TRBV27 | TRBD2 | TGTGCCAGCAGTTTGAGGCCAAGTAGCGGGGGTCACTACGAGCAGTACTTC | CASSLRPSSGGHYEQYF
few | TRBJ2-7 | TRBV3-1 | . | TGTGCCAGCAGCCAATTTTTTGAGGGACGGCTCTACGAGCAGTACTTC | CASSQFFEGRLYEQYF
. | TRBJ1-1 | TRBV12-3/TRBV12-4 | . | TGTGCCAGCAGTTTACGCAAAAGGGTAAACACTGAAGCTTTCTTT | CASSLRKRVNTEAFF
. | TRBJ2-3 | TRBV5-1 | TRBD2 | TGCGCCAGCAGCCCGGGACTAGCGGGAGATGTGACAGATACGCAGTATTTT | CASSPGLAGDVTDTQYF
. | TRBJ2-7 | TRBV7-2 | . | TGTGCCAGCAGCTTAGTCGGGTTGCAGGAGCAGTACTTC | CASSLVGLQEQYF